Shown below are 7 T cell receptor beta chains from a single sample sequenced in a study of regulatory T cells in long-lasting Graves disease (dated by TCRdb to the early 2020s). Library preparation employed multiplex PCR. For sequencing, an Illumina HiSeq 4000 was employed. CDR3 regions were amplified by Arm-PCR with iRepertoire HTBI primers to construct TCR beta libraries. TCRdb reprocessing: public reads trimmed at Q25 with fastp, clones called with MiXCR, in-frame beta chains kept. Rows merge per CDR3 protein into single entries with the most common DNA and genes. The sample has about 500,000 distinct CDR3 sequences on record, around 11% of them singletons. The ten top clones hold around 9.3% of the sample. What this sample's time point label stands for: newly diagnosed GD, antithyroid drugs for less than 3 months. For both TCR sequencing and RNA sequencing, RNA was extracted from PBMCs in TRIzol.

These sequences were also reported in another study, on T cells in Graves' hyperthyroidism and ophthalmopathy.

Sequenced material: peripheral blood mononuclear cells (PBMCs), taken at new diagnosis, from a patient treated with antithyroid drugs. The receptors shown here come from a woman aged 25-40 years with Graves disease. Donor details come from another sample of the same person, matched by shared clones.

This clonotype was observed at least ten times. The V and J genes are TRBV6-9 and TRBJ2-7; no clear D. Trimming cost V 3 bases and J 0 bases, with 12 bases left between them. Germline assignment: CDR1 MNHGY and CDR2 SVAAGI. The CDR3 length is 15 residues. This CDR3 is CASSYAGRASYEQYF. As DNA, the CDR3 is TGTGCCAGCAGTTACGCCGGACGGGCCTCCTACGAGCAGTACTTC.

The chain uses TRBV6-1 and TRBJ1-4; no firm D call. There are 11 residues in the CDR3. The germline V gene encodes CDR1 MNHNS and CDR2 SASEGT. Trimming left V 8 bases short and J 8 bases short, with 9 bases between. The CDR3 nucleotides read TGTGCCAGCCAGTCTGGGGAAAAACTGTTTTTT. Translated, it gives CASQSGEKLFF.

This clonotype was detected ten times or more. The chain has TRBV20-1 and TRBJ1-2; the D is unclear. The CDR3 is 13 residues long. V lost 6 bases to trimming and J lost 8 bases, with 19 bases between them. In germline, CDR1 is DFQATT, CDR2 SNEGSKA (reference sequence). CDR3 amino acids: CSAVEARRGGYTF. The CDR3 DNA is TGCAGTGCCGTTGAGGCTAGGAGAGGGGGCTACACCTTC.

This clonotype has ten or more counts. V usage is TRBV7-2 and J usage is TRBJ1-1; D may be TRBD1 (5 bases). This CDR3 region has 14 residues. Trimming shortened V by 5 bases and J by 6 bases, and 16 bases separated the two germline ends. CDR1 is SGHTA, CDR2 FQGNSA, per germline. This chain's CDR3 is CASSRGGGSAEAFF. The CDR3 bases are TGTGCCAGCAGCCGCGGGGGGGGTAGCGCTGAAGCTTTCTTT.

J is TRBJ1-2 and V is TRBV10-3, with 7 bases matching TRBD1. There are 15 residues in the CDR3. Germline V lookup: CDR1 ENHRY, CDR2 SYGVKD. The V and J ends lost 2 bases and 2 bases, in that order; junction bases with no gene match: 5. In DNA, the CDR3 is TGTGCCATCAGTGAGGGACAGGCGAACAACTATGGCTACACCTTC. Residues: CAISEGQANNYGYTF.

This chain connects TRBV4-2 to TRBJ1-5; no definite D call. The CDR3 consists of 14 residues. Germline V gene lookup returns CDR1 LGHNA and CDR2 YNFKEQ. The V end lost 0 bases, the J end lost 7 bases, and 10 bases lay between the germline ends. As DNA, the CDR3 is TGTGCCAGCAGCCAAGATAGACGGTCCCAGCCCCAGCATTTT. Translated, it gives CASSQDRRSQPQHF.

In this sample, this clonotype turned up many times. The chain links TRBV2 to TRBJ2-7; D assignment may be TRBD1 or TRBD2 (6 bases each). Looked up from germline, CDR1 is SNHLY and CDR2 is FYNNEI. CDR3 length equals 13 residues. Deletions cut 8 bases from V and 2 bases from J, with 13 bases between. The CDR3 sequence is CASLSGGPYEQYF. CDR3 DNA: TGTGCCAGCTTAAGTGGGGGGCCCTACGAGCAGTACTTC.